This TCR beta chain was documented in a study of naive and memory T cell subsets (dated by TCRdb to about 2017). As for the study more broadly: Sorted naive and memory T cell subsets from peripheral blood were analyzed in the study using a UMI-based, open-source pipeline for TCR alpha and beta sequencing. RNA was DNase-treated and reverse transcribed with TCR constant-region primers, mostly using SuperScript III. The functional CMV T cell responses agreed completely with IgG serology results. Points the paper makes about the study in general: RNA-based TCR counts may be affected by expression changes linked to T cell activation and differentiation. Once error correction was done, more than 90% of naive TCR sequences showed up just once, which made the naive abundance distributions much steeper than those of the memory subsets. No ground truth was available to validate the repertoire findings for the naive and memory subsets. In both CD4 and CD8 cells, the Gini index increased while Shannon and inverse Simpson diversity decreased from naive through CM, EM and EMRA. Naive repertoires, especially CD8, contained a few larger clonotypes, possibly memory cells re-expressing CD45RA. A power law was followed by TCR abundance, with an exponent that differed between naive and memory subsets but was consistent across the three individuals. Clonotypes were defined as single alpha or beta chain sequences, not paired alpha/beta receptors.

From the second PCR step on, the TCR alpha and beta chain libraries were amplified in separate reactions. The CMV status of each donor was determined by measuring IFNgamma production from CD4+ T cells after fresh PBMCs had been stimulated overnight with CMV viral lysate. Miltenyi beads were used first to positively select CD4 T cells, and CD8 T cells were then positively selected from the CD4-negative fraction. Cells stained for CD3, CD4, CD8, CD45RA, CD27 and a live/dead dye were sorted on a BD Aria II into four subsets by CD45RA and CD27. Blood was obtained from a few healthy volunteers, and the blood from each volunteer was fractionated into CD4 and CD8 T cells and subsequently into four differentiation subsets. Around 110 ml of peripheral blood was collected from each donor, and PBMC were isolated by Ficoll-Paque PLUS density-gradient centrifugation. Sorted cells were lysed in RLT buffer, and RNA was extracted with a Qiagen RNeasy kit and stored at -80°C.

The sample holds one count of this clonotype. Its binding antigen is unknown. The record has no base qualities; no much larger clone is one base away. Libraries were made using UMI-ligation and nested PCR. The beta constant-region primer was an equimolar mix of two oligonucleotides covering both TRBC1 and TRBC2. The ligated cDNA went through four rounds of PCR with nested alpha and beta constant-region primers together with the SP2 primer. A single-stranded oligonucleotide bearing the SP2 primer plus a 12-nucleotide UMI was ligated onto the 3' end of the cDNA by T4 RNA ligase 1. Incubation of the ligation reaction was carried out at 16 degrees C for roughly 19-25 hours. PCR2 was typically run as a SYBR Green qPCR and stopped at a predetermined threshold to prevent over-amplification. Agencourt AMPure XP magnetic beads were used for all purifications after the first. Library quantification was done by Qubit, followed by a TapeStation check on which the main peak was expected at around 650 bp. Sequencing of the pooled libraries was done on an Illumina MiSeq using v2 2x251 paired-end kits, which typically yielded about 1-2.3 million reads per sample. Each sample's library went into the pool at about 4.1 nM, and about 5-7.5% PhiX was added to help with cluster recognition. On the study's bioinformatics: FASTQ reads processed by Demultiplexor were assigned V and J genes by Decombinator through tag matching that tolerated a single base-pair mismatch. Collapsinator relied on UMIs to fix sequencing errors as well as frequency errors caused by PCR heterogeneity. TCRs were translated and CDR3s were extracted from the conserved cysteine to the FGXG phenylalanine by CDR3Translator, with non-productive sequences being flagged. Gini, Shannon entropy and inverse Simpson indices were calculated on repertoires that had been subsampled to equal numbers of UMI-defined TCRs. Clonotype abundance distributions were fitted to a power law by maximum likelihood within the linear range. For one naive CD8 sample, the pipeline and MIGEC produced similar UMI counts, unique TCR numbers and clonal distributions. In one analysis, naive TCRs that were also found in any memory subset of the same donor were excluded from the naive repertoire. The repertoires were searched for some 7,300 CMV-associated CDR3 sequences that had been compiled from VDJdb and a published dataset. Starting from the raw public reads, TCRdb applied fastp trimming at Q25, assembled clones with MiXCR and retained in-frame beta chains. CDR3 protein duplicates are merged, each entry listing the most common genes and DNA. TCRdb assigned the V and J calls; the authors' analysis was not used. The sample table shows roughly 150,000 distinct CDR3 sequences, and roughly 20% are seen once. The top ten clones comprise about 0.11% of the sample.

Including cysteine and phenylalanine, the CDR3 has 12 amino acids. Only the CDR3 DNA is retained, 36 bases long and in frame from the first base. V gives up 2 bases and J gives up 8 bases, and the segment between their germline ends measures 10 bases. The germline V gene (reference sequence) gives CDR1 as DFQATT and CDR2 as SNEGSKA. This clonotype originated in a human donor in good health. The sequenced material came from naive CD4+ T cells from blood. The sample's cell subset or site, from its label and the paper: naive T cells, CD45RA high CD27+. In this chain, TRBV20-1 is recombined with TRBJ2-1, and the D gene may be TRBD1, 6 bases matching. The DNA reads TGCAGTGCTAGACAGGGGAGCTATGAGCAGTTCTTC. It encodes CSARQGSYEQFF.